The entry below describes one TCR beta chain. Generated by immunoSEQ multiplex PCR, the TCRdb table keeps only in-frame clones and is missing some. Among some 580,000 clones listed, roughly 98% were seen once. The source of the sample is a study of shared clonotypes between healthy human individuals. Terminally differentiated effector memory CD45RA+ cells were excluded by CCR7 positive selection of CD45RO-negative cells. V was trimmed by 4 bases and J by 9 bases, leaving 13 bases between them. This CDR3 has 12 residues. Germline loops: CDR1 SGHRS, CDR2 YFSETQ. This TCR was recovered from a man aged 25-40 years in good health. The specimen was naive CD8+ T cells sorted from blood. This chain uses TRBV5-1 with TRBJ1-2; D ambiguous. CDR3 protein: CASSVTLDSYTF. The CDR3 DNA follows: TGCGCCAGCAGCGTGACGCTGGATAGCTACACCTTC.